The following is a TCR beta chain sequence with its context. The target antigen is unknown. This entry is derived from a study of T cell responses to AZD1222 COVID-19 vaccine. Study-wide results and limits: Among vaccine-associated CD4 TCRs, coverage spanned spike, with dominance at 160-218 and 743-854. There were repertoire samples only from the period after the peak T cell response. Spike-specific TCR breadth and depth grew following two AZD1222 doses.

The protocol was immunoSEQ multiplex PCR, while the TCRdb copy is restricted to in-frame clones and leaves out a portion. The table shows roughly 110,000 clones, with about nine tenths occurring only once. This CDR3 has 14 residues. Germline-derived CDR1 and CDR2 are LGHNA and YSLEER. Trimming shortened V by 1 base and J by 9 bases, and 13 bases separated the two germline ends. The source is an adult in good health. The chain uses TRBV4-3 and TRBJ2-1; D is possibly TRBD2 (6 bases). The sequenced sample was peripheral blood, obtained on day 0 of AZD1222 vaccination. The chain's CDR3 is CASSQGREPSEQFF. The CDR3 coding sequence is TGCGCCAGCAGCCAAGGACGGGAGCCTAGTGAGCAGTTCTTC.